This TCR beta chain was captured by sequencing in a study of cytomegalovirus exposure and HLA in healthy donors. With respect to this clone: No antigen is known for it.

The CDR3 runs 17 residues. V was clipped by 2 bases and J by 0 bases, with 17 bases between them. CDR1 is SGHNT and CDR2 is YYREEE in the germline V gene (reference sequence). Data came from immunoSEQ multiplex PCR; TCRdb stores just in-frame clones and leaves some out. This table has about 130,000 clones, 90% to 97% appearing once. General study findings and limits: Rare sequences made up most TCRs, while some public TCRs were found in many donors.

The source is a man aged 18 to 35 in good health and CMV-seronegative. The sequenced sample consisted of PBMCs. This chain connects TRBV5-4 to TRBJ1-1, with TRBD1 as a possible D gene (5 bases). CDR3 in amino acids: CASSFPERGLMNTEAFF. The CDR3 DNA sequence: TGTGCCAGCAGCTTCCCCGAAAGGGGACTAATGAACACTGAAGCTTTCTTT.